This T cell receptor (beta chain) was captured in a study of T cell responses to AZD1222 COVID-19 vaccine. For this clone: The antigen is unknown.

Study-level findings and limits: Close to half of all spike-specific TCRs reportedly target regions of the variants that are unmutated. Repertoires in all cases were sampled only once the peak T cell response had passed. White British ancestry dominated among donors, who included more females, and clonal diversity was possibly underestimated.

Trimming at V came to 6 bases and at J to 1 base, leaving 8 bases not matched to a gene. The CDR3 sequence is 15 residues long. Per the germline V gene, CDR1 is MNHEY and CDR2 is SVGAGI. Some clones are missing from TCRdb's copy, which holds only in-frame ones; the method was immunoSEQ multiplex PCR. The sample carries 150,000 to 200,000 clones, 85% to 90% recorded once. The chain employs TRBV6-5 and TRBJ1-2, with TRBD1 identical over 7 bases. The receptor was isolated from an adult in good health. The specimen comprised peripheral blood, sampled on day 0 of MenACWY control vaccination. CDR3 DNA sequence: TGTGCCAGCAGCGATCAGGGGGGTCTTAACTATGGCTACACCTTC. Translating it yields CASSDQGGLNYGYTF.